This TCR beta chain was sequenced for a study of blood T cell repertoires in COVID-19. Study-wide background: T cells, B-cell-depleted T cells, or PBMCs supplied cDNA or gDNA.

Assay used: immunoSEQ multiplex PCR; TCRdb lists only in-frame clones, some missing. The sample lists around 260,000 clones, 80% to 95% occurring once. Residents of 24 US areas, aged roughly 18 to 89 years, made up the participants. V lost 1 base and J 7 bases, leaving 10 bases between the germline ends. Germline loops: CDR1 LGHDT, CDR2 YNNKEL (reference sequence). The CDR3 has 13 residues. This chain uses TRBV3-1 (or the pseudogene TRBV3-2) with TRBJ1-2, with no clear D. This receptor was identified in a woman aged 25 to 45 who had recovered from COVID-19. The sample comprised PBMCs or T cells enriched from blood (not recorded which). CDR3 DNA sequence: TGTGCCAGCAGCCAAGTGACGGGTTCTGGCTACACCTTC. Encoded protein: CASSQVTGSGYTF.